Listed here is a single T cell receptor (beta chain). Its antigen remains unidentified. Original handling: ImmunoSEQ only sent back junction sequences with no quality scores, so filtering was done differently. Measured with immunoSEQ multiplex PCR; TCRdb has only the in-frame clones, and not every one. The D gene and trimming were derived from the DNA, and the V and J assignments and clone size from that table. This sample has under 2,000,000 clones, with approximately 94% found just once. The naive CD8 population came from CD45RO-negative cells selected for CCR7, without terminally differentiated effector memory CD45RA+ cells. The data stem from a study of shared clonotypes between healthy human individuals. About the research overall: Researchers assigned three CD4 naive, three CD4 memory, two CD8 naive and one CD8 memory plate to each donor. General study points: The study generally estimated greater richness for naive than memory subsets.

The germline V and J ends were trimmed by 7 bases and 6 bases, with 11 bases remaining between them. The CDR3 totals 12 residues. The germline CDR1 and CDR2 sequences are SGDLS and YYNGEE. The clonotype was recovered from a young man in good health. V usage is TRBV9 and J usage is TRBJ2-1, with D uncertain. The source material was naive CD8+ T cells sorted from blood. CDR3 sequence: CASGVGPNEQFF. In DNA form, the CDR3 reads TGTGCCAGCGGTGTGGGCCCCAATGAGCAGTTCTTC. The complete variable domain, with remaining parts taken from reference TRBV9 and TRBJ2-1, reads DSGVTQTPKHLITATGQRVTLRCSPRSGDLSVYWYQQSLDQGLQFLIQYYNGEERAKGNILERFSAQQFPDLHSELNLSSLELGDSALYFCASGVGPNEQFFGPGTRLTVL.